The source of this T cell receptor beta chain is a study of early T cells in non-severe SARS-CoV-2 infection. Across the whole study: Sequenced bulk RNA came from whole blood that was unsorted, and chains were unpaired. Findings and caveats of the study: Matching results from VDJdb favored anti-spike CD8 responses, leaving private and CD4 specificities undetected.

The V end was cut by 2 bases, the J end by 11 bases, with 12 bases between. The CDR3 has 12 amino acids. Germline assignment: CDR1 MNHEY and CDR2 SVGEGT. On this clonotype itself: The antigen is undetermined.

Unique molecular identifiers (one per individual cDNA molecule) were attached. In TCRdb, the 5' RACE reads were re-called with MiXCR into one record per CDR3 protein. This table has 40,000 to 60,000 distinct CDR3 sequences, about 12% appearing once. The TCR sequence derives from an adult who was a healthcare worker with PCR-confirmed SARS-CoV-2 infection or an uninfected control (not recorded which). This sequence joins TRBV6-2 or TRBV6-3 and TRBJ1-1; D is unresolved. The sequenced sample was whole blood. The CDR3 spells CASSYPNGGAFF. CDR3 DNA: TGTGCCAGCAGTTACCCGAACGGAGGGGCTTTCTTT.